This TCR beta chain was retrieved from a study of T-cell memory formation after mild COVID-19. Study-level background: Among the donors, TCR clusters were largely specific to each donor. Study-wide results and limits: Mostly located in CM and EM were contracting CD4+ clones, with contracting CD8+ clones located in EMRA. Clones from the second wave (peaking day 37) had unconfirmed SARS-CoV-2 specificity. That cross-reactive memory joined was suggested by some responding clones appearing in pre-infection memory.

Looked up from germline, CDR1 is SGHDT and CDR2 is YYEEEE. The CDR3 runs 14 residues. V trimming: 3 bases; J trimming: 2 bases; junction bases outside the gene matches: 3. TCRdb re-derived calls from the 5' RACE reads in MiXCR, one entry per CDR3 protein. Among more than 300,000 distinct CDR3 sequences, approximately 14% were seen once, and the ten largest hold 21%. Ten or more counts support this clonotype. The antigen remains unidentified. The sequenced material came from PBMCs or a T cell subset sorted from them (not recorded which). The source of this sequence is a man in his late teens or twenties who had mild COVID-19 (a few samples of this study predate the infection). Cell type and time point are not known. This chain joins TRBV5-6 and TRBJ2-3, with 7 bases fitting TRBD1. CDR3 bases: TGTGCCAGCAGCTACCAGGGGGACACAGATACGCAGTATTTT. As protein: CASSYQGDTDTQYF.